The 8 T cell receptor beta chains in this list originate from one sample, sequenced in a study of CD8+CD57+ T cells in acquired aplastic anemia. The TCR beta profiling, which covered VDJ combination and CDR3 sequence, was carried out using genomic DNA as the template. TCRdb independently ran MiXCR on the reads; one entry per CDR3 protein. Found here are about 180,000 distinct CDR3 sequences, approximately 49% of them singletons; the top ten hold about 2.9%. The specimen was sorted CD4+, CD8+, or CD8+CD57+ T cells (not recorded which) from PBMCs. These receptors were taken from a human donor in good health.

This chain joins TRBV10-2 and TRBJ1-3; D gene ambiguous. CDR1 WSHSY and CDR2 SAAADI come from the germline V gene. The CDR3 is made up of 15 amino acids. The V and J ends lost 0 bases and 2 bases respectively, with 8 bases between them. The CDR3 DNA reads TGCGCCAGCAGTGAGTCAAATACGCCTGGAAACACCATATATTTT. The encoded protein is CASSESNTPGNTIYF.

The chain recombines TRBV7-3 with TRBJ2-1; 12 bases match TRBD2. V gave up 8 bases and J gave up 7 bases; unmatched junction bases: 3. CDR3 length equals 13 residues. From germline, CDR1 is SGHTA and CDR2 FQGTGA. CDR3 protein: CASASGGANEQFF. The CDR3, as DNA: TGTGCCAGCGCTAGCGGGGGGGCTAATGAGCAGTTCTTC.

Worth noting for this clonotype: Possible read error: a much larger clone is one base away. The chain joins TRBV5-5 to TRBJ2-6, with D uncertain. V lost 5 bases and J 4 bases, leaving 13 bases between the germline ends. This CDR3 has 15 residues. Germline CDR1 is SGHKS and CDR2 is YYEKEE (reference sequence). The DNA of the CDR3 is TGTGCCAGCAGTTCAGTGGGTGGAGGGGCCAACGTCCTGACTTTC. Its protein is CASSSVGGGANVLTF.

The chain joins TRBV10-1 to TRBJ2-3; D assignment may be TRBD1 or TRBD2 (5 bases each). The CDR3 is made up of 17 amino acids. Germline V gene sequence: CDR1 WNHNN, CDR2 SYGVQD (reference sequence). Trimming removed 0 bases at V and 5 bases at J, with 18 bases between. The CDR3 spells CASSESITRMGQDTQYF. The CDR3 DNA reads as TGCGCCAGCAGTGAGTCGATAACTAGGATGGGGCAAGATACGCAGTATTTT.

This chain uses TRBV24-1 with TRBJ2-2, with 8 bases fitting TRBD2. CDR1 is KGHDR, CDR2 SFDVKD, per germline. The CDR3 has 17 residues. The junction had 8 bases not matched to a gene; V was cut back by 3 bases and J by 3 bases. The CDR3 loop is CATSDGAGASDTGELFF. The CDR3 region has the DNA TGTGCCACCAGTGATGGAGCGGGGGCTAGTGACACCGGGGAGCTGTTTTTT.

The chain combines TRBV2 with TRBJ1-5; no reliable D call. The ends were cut back, 6 bases at V and 11 bases at J, with 14 bases in the middle. The CDR3 runs 12 residues. The germline V gene encodes CDR1 SNHLY and CDR2 FYNNEI. The CDR3 here is CASRRDVETQHF. The CDR3 nucleotides are TGTGCCAGCAGAAGAGATGTAGAGACCCAGCATTTT. Full variable domain (rest looked up from reference TRBV2 and TRBJ1-5): EPEVTQTPSHQVTQMGQEVILRCVPISNHLYFYWYRQILGQKVEFLVSFYNNEISEKSEIFDDQFSVERPDGSNFTLKIRSTKLEDSAMYFCASRRDVETQHFGDGTRLSIL.

The V and J genes are TRBV20-1 and TRBJ2-2; 14 positions match TRBD2. Germline values: CDR1 DFQATT, CDR2 SNEGSKA (reference sequence). This CDR3 has 17 residues. The junction had 6 bases not matched to a gene; V was cut back by 3 bases and J by 3 bases. The CDR3 sequence is CSARGTSGGLDTGELFF. The CDR3 nucleotides are TGCAGTGCTAGGGGGACTAGCGGGGGCCTCGACACCGGGGAGCTGTTTTTT.

This clonotype was counted many times. V usage is TRBV9 and J usage is TRBJ1-2, with D perhaps TRBD1 (6 bases). V gave up 0 bases and J gave up 10 bases, with 19 bases separating them. This CDR3 contains 15 residues. Germline CDR1 reads SGDLS; CDR2 reads YYNGEE. Written as DNA, the CDR3 is TGTGCCAGCAGCGTAGATTTGAGGGGGGCCGACCTCTACACCTTC. Translation: CASSVDLRGADLYTF.